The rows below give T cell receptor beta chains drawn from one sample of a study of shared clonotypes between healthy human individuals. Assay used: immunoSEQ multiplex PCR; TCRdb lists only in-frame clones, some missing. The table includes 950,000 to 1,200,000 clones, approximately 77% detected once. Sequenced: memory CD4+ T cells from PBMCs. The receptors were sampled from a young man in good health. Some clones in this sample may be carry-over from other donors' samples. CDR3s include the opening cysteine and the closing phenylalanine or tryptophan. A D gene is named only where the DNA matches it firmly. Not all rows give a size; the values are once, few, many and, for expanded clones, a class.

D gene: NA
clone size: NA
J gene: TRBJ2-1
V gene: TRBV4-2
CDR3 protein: CASSQEAQGEYNEQFF
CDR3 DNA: TGTGCCAGCAGCCAAGAGGCGCAGGGTGAATACAATGAGCAGTTCTTC

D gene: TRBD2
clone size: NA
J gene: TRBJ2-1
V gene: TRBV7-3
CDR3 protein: CASSPSGRVNYNEQFF
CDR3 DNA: TGTGCCAGCAGCCCTAGCGGGAGGGTAAACTACAATGAGCAGTTCTTC

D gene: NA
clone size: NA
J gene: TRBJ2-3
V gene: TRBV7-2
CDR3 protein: CASSQQSGDTQYF
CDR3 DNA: TGTGCCAGCAGTCAGCAGTCGGGGGATACGCAGTATTTT

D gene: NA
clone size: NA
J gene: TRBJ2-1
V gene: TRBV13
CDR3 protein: CASSLDGSQSSYNEQFF
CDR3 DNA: TGTGCCAGCAGCTTAGACGGGAGTCAAAGCTCCTACAATGAGCAGTTCTTC

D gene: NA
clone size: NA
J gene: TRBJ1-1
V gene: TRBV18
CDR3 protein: CASSRGNTEAFF
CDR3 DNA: TGTGCCAGCTCACGAGGGAACACTGAAGCTTTCTTT

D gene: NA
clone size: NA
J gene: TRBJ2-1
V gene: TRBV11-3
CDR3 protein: CASSLVTGRQFF
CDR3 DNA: TGTGCCAGCAGCTTAGTAACCGGGAGACAGTTCTTC

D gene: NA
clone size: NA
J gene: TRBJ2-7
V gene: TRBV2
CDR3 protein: CASSATDTYEQYF
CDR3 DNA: TGTGCCAGCAGTGCTACAGATACCTACGAGCAGTACTTC

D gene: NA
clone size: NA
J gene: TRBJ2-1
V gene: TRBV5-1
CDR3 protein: CASNLNRWPYNEQFF
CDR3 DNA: TGCGCCAGCAACCTGAACCGCTGGCCCTACAATGAGCAGTTCTTC

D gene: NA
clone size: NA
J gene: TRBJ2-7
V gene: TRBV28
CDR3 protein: CASSTVVGTPSHPPLYEQYF
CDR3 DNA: TGTGCCAGCAGCACTGTAGTGGGCACGCCCTCCCACCCGCCTTTATACGAGCAGTACTTC

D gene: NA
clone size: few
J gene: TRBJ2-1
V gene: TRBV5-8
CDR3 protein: CASSSRDEQFF
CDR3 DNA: TGTGCCAGCAGCTCGAGGGATGAGCAGTTCTTC

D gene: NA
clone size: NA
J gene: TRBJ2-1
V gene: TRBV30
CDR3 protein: CAGDRLFSYNEQFF
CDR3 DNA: TGTGCCGGTGACAGGTTGTTCTCCTACAATGAGCAGTTCTTC

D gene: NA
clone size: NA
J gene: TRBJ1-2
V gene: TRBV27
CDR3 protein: CASTSTGRGNYGYTF
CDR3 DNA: TGTGCCAGCACCTCAACAGGGAGGGGAAACTATGGCTACACCTTC

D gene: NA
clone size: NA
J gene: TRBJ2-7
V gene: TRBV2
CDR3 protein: CASRPEPGNYEQYF
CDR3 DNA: TGTGCCAGCAGGCCGGAGCCTGGAAACTACGAGCAGTACTTC

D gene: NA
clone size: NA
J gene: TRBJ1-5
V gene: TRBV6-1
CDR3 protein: CASSEATGHQPQHF
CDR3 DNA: TGTGCCAGCAGTGAAGCAACAGGGCATCAGCCCCAGCATTTT

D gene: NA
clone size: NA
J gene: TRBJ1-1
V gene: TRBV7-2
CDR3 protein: CASSLGQKNTEAFF
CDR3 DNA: TGTGCCAGCAGCTTAGGCCAGAAGAACACTGAAGCTTTCTTT

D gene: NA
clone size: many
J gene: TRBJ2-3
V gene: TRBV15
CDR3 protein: CATSRAEDTQYF
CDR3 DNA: TGTGCCACCAGCAGAGCTGAGGATACGCAGTATTTT

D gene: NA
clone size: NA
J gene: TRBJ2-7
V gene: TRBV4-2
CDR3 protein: CASSQGLAYEQYF
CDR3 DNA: TGTGCCAGCAGCCAAGGACTTGCCTACGAGCAGTACTTC

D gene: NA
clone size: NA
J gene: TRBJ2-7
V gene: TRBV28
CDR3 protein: CATTGSHEQYF
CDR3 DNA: TGTGCCACAACAGGGTCCCACGAGCAGTACTTC

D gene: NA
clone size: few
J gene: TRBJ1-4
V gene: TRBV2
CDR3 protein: CASRGDRNEKLFF
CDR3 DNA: TGTGCCAGCAGGGGGGATCGTAATGAAAAACTGTTTTTT

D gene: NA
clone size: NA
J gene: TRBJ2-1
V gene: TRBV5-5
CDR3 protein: CASSLEASPYNEQFF
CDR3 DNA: TGTGCCAGCAGCTTGGAGGCTAGCCCGTACAATGAGCAGTTCTTC

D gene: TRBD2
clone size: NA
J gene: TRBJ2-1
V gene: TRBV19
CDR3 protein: CASSIVPWLAGGPSYNEQFF
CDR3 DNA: TGTGCCAGTAGTATAGTCCCGTGGCTAGCGGGAGGGCCCTCCTACAATGAGCAGTTCTTC

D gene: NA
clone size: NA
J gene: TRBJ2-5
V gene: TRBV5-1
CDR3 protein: CASTLTLGETQYF
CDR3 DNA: TGCGCCAGCACCTTGACATTGGGGGAGACCCAGTACTTC

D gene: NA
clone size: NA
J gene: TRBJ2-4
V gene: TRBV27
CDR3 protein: CASSLNRAQENIQYF
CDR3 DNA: TGTGCCAGCAGTTTAAACAGGGCCCAAGAAAACATTCAGTACTTC

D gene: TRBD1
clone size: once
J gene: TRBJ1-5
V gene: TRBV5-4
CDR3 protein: CASSLAGGDQPQHF
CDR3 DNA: TGTGCCAGCAGCTTGGCAGGGGGCGATCAGCCCCAGCATTTT

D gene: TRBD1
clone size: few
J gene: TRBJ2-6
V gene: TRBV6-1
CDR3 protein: CASSEIATGGNSGANVLTF
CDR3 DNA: TGTGCCAGCAGTGAAATCGCGACAGGGGGTAACTCTGGGGCCAACGTCCTGACTTTC